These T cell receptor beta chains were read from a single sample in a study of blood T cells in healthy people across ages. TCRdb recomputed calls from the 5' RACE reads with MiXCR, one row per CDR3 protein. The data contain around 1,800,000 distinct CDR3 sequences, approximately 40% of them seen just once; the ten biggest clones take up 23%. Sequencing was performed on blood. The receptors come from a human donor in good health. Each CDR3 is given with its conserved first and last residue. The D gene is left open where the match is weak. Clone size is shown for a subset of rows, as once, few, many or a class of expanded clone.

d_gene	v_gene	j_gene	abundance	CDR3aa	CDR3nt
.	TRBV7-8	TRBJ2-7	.	CASSLPVENYEQYF	TGTGCCAGCAGTCTCCCTGTGGAGAACTACGAGCAGTACTTC
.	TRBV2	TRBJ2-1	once	CASKEGGTPYNEQFF	TGTGCCAGCAAGGAGGGGGGCACCCCCTACAATGAGCAGTTCTTC
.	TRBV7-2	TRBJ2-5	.	CASSPDYWGETQYF	TGTGCCAGCAGCCCGGACTATTGGGGAGAGACCCAGTACTTC
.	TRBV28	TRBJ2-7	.	CATKDSRTYEQYF	TGTGCCACCAAAGACAGCCGAACCTACGAGCAGTACTTC
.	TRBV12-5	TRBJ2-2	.	CASGPLQAGTGELFF	TGTGCTAGTGGCCCACTTCAGGCCGGCACCGGGGAGCTGTTTTTT
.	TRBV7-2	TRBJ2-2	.	CASSLELPTGELFF	TGTGCCAGCAGCTTAGAACTACCCACCGGGGAGCTGTTTTTT
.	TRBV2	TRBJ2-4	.	CASSDRSDIQYF	TGTGCCAGCAGTGACAGGTCCGACATTCAGTACTTC
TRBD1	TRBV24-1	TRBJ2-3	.	CATKGTDRGMCQTTSTDTQYF	TGTGCCACTAAGGGTACCGACAGGGGTATGTGTCAGACCACTAGCACAGATACGCAGTATTTT
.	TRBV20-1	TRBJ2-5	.	CSARVGGKETQYF	TGCAGTGCTAGAGTTGGAGGCAAAGAGACCCAGTACTTC
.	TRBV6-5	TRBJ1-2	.	CASRSWVDDGYTF	TGTGCCAGCAGATCGTGGGTGGATGATGGCTACACCTTC
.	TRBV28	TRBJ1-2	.	CASSPGYGYGYTF	TGTGCCAGCAGCCCCGGGTACGGCTATGGCTACACCTTC
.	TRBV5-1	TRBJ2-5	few	CASNLASGTETQYF	TGCGCCAGCAACTTGGCCTCGGGTACTGAGACCCAGTACTTC
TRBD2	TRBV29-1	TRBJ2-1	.	CSVEGTSGPSSYNEQFF	TGCAGCGTTGAAGGGACTAGCGGCCCGAGCTCCTACAATGAGCAGTTCTTC
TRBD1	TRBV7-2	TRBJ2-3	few	CASSLVPDRVGDTQYF	TGTGCCAGCAGCTTAGTCCCGGACAGGGTTGGAGATACGCAGTATTTT
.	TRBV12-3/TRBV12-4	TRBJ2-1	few	CASRTGLRFNEQFF	TGTGCCAGCAGAACAGGGCTTCGCTTCAATGAGCAGTTCTTC
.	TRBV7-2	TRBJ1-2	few	CASSLGGGGRGHGYTF	TGTGCCAGCAGCTTAGGGGGTGGGGGCAGGGGTCATGGCTACACCTTC
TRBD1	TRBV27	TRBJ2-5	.	CLNGTGMIGAETQYF	TGCTTAAACGGGACAGGGATGATTGGTGCAGAGACCCAGTACTTC
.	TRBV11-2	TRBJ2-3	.	CASSLIGRWQYF	TGTGCCAGCAGCTTAATTGGGCGGTGGCAGTATTTT
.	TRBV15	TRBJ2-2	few	CATSRDPQLTGELFF	TGTGCCACCAGCAGAGACCCACAGCTCACCGGGGAGCTGTTTTTT
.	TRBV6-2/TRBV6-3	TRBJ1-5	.	CASSRDALGQPQHF	TGTGCCAGCAGTAGGGACGCCTTGGGTCAGCCCCAGCATTTT
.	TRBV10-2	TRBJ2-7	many	CASSESYHEQYF	TGCGCCAGCAGTGAGTCCTATCACGAGCAGTACTTC
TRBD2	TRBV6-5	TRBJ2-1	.	CASSYGRGRYNEQFF	TGTGCCAGCAGTTACGGGAGGGGACGGTACAATGAGCAGTTCTTC
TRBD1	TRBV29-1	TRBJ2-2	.	CSVRRGQGVPGELFF	TGCAGCGTTCGGCGGGGACAGGGAGTTCCCGGGGAGCTGTTTTTT
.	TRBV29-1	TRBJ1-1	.	CSVAAGTFEEAFF	TGCAGCGTTGCGGCAGGGACCTTCGAAGAAGCTTTCTTT
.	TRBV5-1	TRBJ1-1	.	CASSLGQVEQVAFF	TGCGCCAGCAGCTTGGGACAAGTGGAGCAGGTAGCTTTCTTT
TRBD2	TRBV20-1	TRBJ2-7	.	CSARDHQLAGRYYEQYF	TGCAGTGCTAGAGATCACCAACTAGCGGGGAGGTACTACGAGCAGTACTTC
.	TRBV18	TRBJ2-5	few	CASSPARGTSTQYF	TGTGCCAGCTCACCCGCAAGGGGTACTTCGACCCAGTACTTC
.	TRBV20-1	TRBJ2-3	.	CSALIWGVTDTQYF	TGCAGTGCTCTAATCTGGGGGGTCACAGATACGCAGTATTTT
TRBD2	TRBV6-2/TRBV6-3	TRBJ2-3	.	CASRKRGETDTQYF	TGTGCCAGCAGGAAGCGGGGGGAGACAGATACGCAGTATTTT
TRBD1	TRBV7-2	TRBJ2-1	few	CASSPDRARYNEQFF	TGTGCCAGCAGCCCGGACAGGGCGAGGTACAATGAGCAGTTCTTC
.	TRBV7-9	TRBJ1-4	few	CAISSRDGNEKLFF	TGTGCCATATCATCCCGGGACGGTAATGAAAAACTGTTTTTT
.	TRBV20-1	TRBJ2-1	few	CSANRARADKNEQFF	TGCAGTGCGAACCGGGCGAGGGCGGATAAAAATGAGCAGTTCTTC
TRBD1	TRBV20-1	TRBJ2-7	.	CSARDGNRGTEQYF	TGCAGTGCTAGAGATGGGAACAGGGGAACCGAGCAGTACTTC
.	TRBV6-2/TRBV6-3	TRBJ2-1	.	CASSTSRSSSYNEQFF	TGTGCCAGCAGTACCTCCAGATCGAGCTCCTACAATGAGCAGTTCTTC
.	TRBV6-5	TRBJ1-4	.	CASSYTGVAATNEKLFF	TGTGCCAGCAGTTATACTGGGGTGGCAGCAACTAATGAAAAACTGTTTTTT
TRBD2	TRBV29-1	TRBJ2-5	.	CSVAPAGIQETQYF	TGCAGCGTTGCCCCAGCGGGGATACAAGAGACCCAGTACTTC
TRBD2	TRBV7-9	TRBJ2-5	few	CASTRTSGGAETQYF	TGTGCCAGCACCCGGACTAGCGGGGGGGCCGAGACCCAGTACTTC
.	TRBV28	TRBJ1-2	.	CASSFGREGKDYGYTF	TGTGCCAGCAGTTTTGGCCGGGAGGGAAAGGACTATGGCTACACCTTC
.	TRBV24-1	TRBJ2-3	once	CATSDFGGPTDTQYF	TGTGCCACCAGTGACTTTGGGGGGCCCACAGATACGCAGTATTTT
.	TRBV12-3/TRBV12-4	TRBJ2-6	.	CASNSGTGAGANVLTF	TGTGCCAGCAACTCAGGAACAGGCGCTGGGGCCAACGTCCTGACTTTC
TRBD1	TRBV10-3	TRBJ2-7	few	CAILRDRGDEQYF	TGTGCCATCCTCCGGGACAGGGGTGACGAGCAGTACTTC
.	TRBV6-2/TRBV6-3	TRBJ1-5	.	CASSYSGGFDQPQHF	TGTGCCAGCAGTTACTCGGGGGGATTCGATCAGCCCCAGCATTTT
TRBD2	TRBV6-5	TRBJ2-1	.	CATQRGAYNEQFF	TGTGCCACCCAGCGGGGGGCCTACAATGAGCAGTTCTTC
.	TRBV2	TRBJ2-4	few	CASMTGLSAIQYF	TGTGCCAGCATGACAGGCCTCAGTGCCATTCAGTACTTC
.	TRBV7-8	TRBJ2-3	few	CASSPHTISTDTQYF	TGTGCCAGCAGCCCCCACACGATTAGCACAGATACGCAGTATTTT
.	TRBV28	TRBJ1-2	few	CASSKIPQRQEYGYTF	TGTGCCAGCAGTAAGATACCCCAACGACAGGAATATGGCTACACCTTC
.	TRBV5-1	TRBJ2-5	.	CASSLDGGIPETQYF	TGCGCCAGCAGCTTGGATGGCGGGATCCCCGAGACCCAGTACTTC
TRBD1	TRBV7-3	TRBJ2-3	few	CASSLIGTGSTDTQYF	TGTGCCAGCAGCTTAATCGGGACAGGGAGCACAGATACGCAGTATTTT
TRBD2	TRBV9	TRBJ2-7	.	CASSQFHGRAFYEQYF	TGTGCCAGCAGCCAATTTCACGGGAGGGCCTTCTACGAGCAGTACTTC
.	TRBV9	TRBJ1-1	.	CASSALTSPTEAFF	TGTGCCAGCAGCGCCCTCACTTCCCCCACTGAAGCTTTCTTT
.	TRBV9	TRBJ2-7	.	CASSVVPGSEQYF	TGTGCCAGCAGCGTAGTTCCAGGGAGCGAGCAGTACTTC
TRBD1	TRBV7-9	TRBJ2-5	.	CASSSRQGAQETQYF	TGTGCCAGCAGCTCACGACAGGGGGCCCAAGAGACCCAGTACTTC
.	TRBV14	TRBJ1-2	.	CASSQVAQGWRDGYTF	TGTGCCAGCAGCCAAGTAGCTCAGGGGTGGAGGGATGGCTACACCTTC
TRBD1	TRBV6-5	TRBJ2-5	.	CASRGTGGGLGETQYF	TGTGCCAGCAGGGGAACAGGGGGCGGGTTAGGAGAGACCCAGTACTTC